Listed here are 10 T cell receptor beta chains from one sample, sequenced in a study of regulatory T cells in long-lasting Graves disease. Time point of the sample: newly diagnosed GD, antithyroid drugs for less than 3 months. From RNA extracted from PBMCs, the TCR library was made. To make TCR beta libraries, researchers used iRepertoire HTBI primers and Arm-PCR of CDR3 regions. TCRdb re-derived calls from the multiplex PCR reads in MiXCR, one entry per CDR3 protein. The sample includes about 460,000 distinct CDR3 sequences, roughly 15% seen only once; the top ten take approximately 17%. These sequences were also reported in another study, on T cells in Graves' hyperthyroidism and ophthalmopathy.

This sample comprised peripheral blood mononuclear cells (PBMCs), obtained at new diagnosis, from a patient treated with antithyroid drugs. These receptors were collected from a woman in her 50s with Graves disease.

This clonotype was seen ten or more times. This chain uses TRBV29-1 with TRBJ2-7; TRBD1 is a possible D gene (5 bases). The CDR3 length is 15 residues. Per germline, CDR1 SQVTM and CDR2 ANQGSEA. With 6 bases removed from V and 2 bases from J, the gap between germline ends came to 20 bases. The CDR3 reads CSVLRRSGPPYEQYF. In nucleotides, the CDR3 is TGCAGCGTGCTTCGGAGATCAGGGCCCCCCTACGAGCAGTACTTC.

This clonotype was seen more than once but under ten times. The gene calls are TRBV6-5 and TRBJ2-7, with TRBD2 as a possible D gene (5 bases). Germline V CDR1 and CDR2: MNHEY, SVGAGI. The CDR3 spans 17 residues. V was shortened by 0 bases and J by 7 bases, with 22 bases between the two germline ends. CDR3 in DNA: TGTGCCAGCAGTTACTCGTTTGAGGGAGACGCCTTAGGGGAGCAGTACTTC. It specifies CASSYSFEGDALGEQYF.

The V and J genes are TRBV6-1 and TRBJ1-5; weak D call: TRBD1 (5 bases). From germline, CDR1 is MNHNS and CDR2 SASEGT. This CDR3 is 13 amino acids long. The V gene lost 6 bases and the J gene lost 5 bases, with 11 bases spanning the gap. DNA for the CDR3: TGTGCCAGCAGCCAACAGGAGGATCAGCCCCAGCATTTT. As protein: CASSQQEDQPQHF.

This clonotype was counted ten times or more. The chain couples TRBV2 to TRBJ2-1, with TRBD1 identical over 7 bases. V gave up 6 bases and J gave up 2 bases; unmatched junction bases: 7. The CDR3 has 15 amino acids. Germline V gene data show CDR1 as SNHLY and CDR2 as FYNNEI. CDR3 sequence: CASRRGQGAYNEQFF. DNA of the CDR3: TGTGCCAGCAGGAGGGGGCAGGGCGCCTACAATGAGCAGTTCTTC.

This clonotype was seen only once. The chain combines TRBV7-2 with TRBJ2-1; 7 bases agree with TRBD2. The CDR3 has 14 residues. The germline CDR1 and CDR2 sequences are SGHTA and FQGNSA. After removal of 5 bases from V and 6 bases from J, the junction contained 7 bases not matched to a gene. CDR3: CASSGGEKFNEQFF. In DNA, the CDR3 is TGTGCCAGCAGCGGGGGGGAGAAGTTCAATGAGCAGTTCTTC.

The gene calls are TRBV5-1 and TRBJ2-7, with D possibly matching TRBD2 (5 bases). The length of the CDR3 is 14 residues. Germline CDR1 SGHRS, CDR2 YFSETQ. V lost 3 bases to trimming and J lost 6 bases, with 16 bases between them. The CDR3 here is CASSSPWMSGEQYF. The CDR3, as DNA: TGCGCCAGCAGCTCCCCATGGATGAGCGGCGAGCAGTACTTC.

The chain couples TRBV20-1 to TRBJ2-2, with TRBD2 identical over 11 bases. Per germline, CDR1 DFQATT and CDR2 SNEGSKA (reference sequence). This CDR3 region has 16 residues. J lost 4 bases, V lost 4 bases, and 8 bases had no gene match. The CDR3 nucleotides read TGCAGTGCTACACGAGGGACTAGCGGAAGCACCGGGGAGCTGTTTTTT. Translating it yields CSATRGTSGSTGELFF.

The chain couples TRBV4-1 to TRBJ2-1; 8 bases are shared with TRBD2. J lost 5 bases, V lost 1 base, and 16 bases had no gene match. The CDR3 consists of 19 residues. Germline V CDR1 and CDR2: MGHRA, YSYEKL. CDR3 nucleotides: TGCGCCAGCAGCCAAGGAGCGGTAGCGGGAAAACAAAAAAACAATGAGCAGTTCTTC. Translated, it gives CASSQGAVAGKQKNNEQFF.

This rearrangement joins TRBV30 to TRBJ2-5; 8 bases are a match to TRBD2. CDR3 length: 13 amino acids. Per the germline V gene, CDR1 is GTSNPN and CDR2 is SVGIG (reference sequence). Trimming cost V 4 bases and J 1 base; bases outside gene matches: 2. The CDR3 region has the DNA TGTGCCTGGACTAGCGGGTTCCAAGAGACCCAGTACTTC. It codes for CAWTSGFQETQYF. The variable domain in full, with the rest retrieved from reference TRBV30 and TRBJ2-5, is SQTIHQWPATLVQPVGSPLSLECTVEGTSNPNLYWYRQAAGRGLQLLFYSVGIGQISSEVPQNLSASRPQDRQFILSSKKLLLSDSGFYLCAWTSGFQETQYFGPGTRLLVL.

This chain uses TRBV27 with TRBJ2-7, with no clear D. V lost 2 bases and J 6 bases, leaving 20 bases between the germline ends. Germline assignment: CDR1 MNHEY and CDR2 SMNVEV (reference sequence). CDR3 length: 16 residues. DNA of the CDR3: TGTGCCAGCAGTTTACTATCAGTGGGCCCTGGGCTCGAGCAGTACTTC. Amino acids: CASSLLSVGPGLEQYF.